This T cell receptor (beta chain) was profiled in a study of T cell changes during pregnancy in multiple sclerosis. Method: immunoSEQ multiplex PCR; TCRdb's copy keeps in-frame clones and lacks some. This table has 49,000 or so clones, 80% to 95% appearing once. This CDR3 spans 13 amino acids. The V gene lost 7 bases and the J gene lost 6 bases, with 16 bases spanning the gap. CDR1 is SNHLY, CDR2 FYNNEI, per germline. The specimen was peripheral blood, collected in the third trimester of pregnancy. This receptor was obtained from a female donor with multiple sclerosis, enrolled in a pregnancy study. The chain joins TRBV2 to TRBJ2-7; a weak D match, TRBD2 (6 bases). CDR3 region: CASKESGLREQYF. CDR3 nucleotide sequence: TGTGCCAGCAAAGAATCCGGACTACGCGAGCAGTACTTC.